One sample yielded the 24 T cell receptor beta chains listed below, sequenced in a study of blood T cell repertoires in COVID-19. Data came from immunoSEQ multiplex PCR; TCRdb stores just in-frame clones and leaves some out. The data hold tens of thousands of clones, with around 85% observed a single time. Sequencing was done on a sample of peripheral blood. These receptors all come from a man aged 50 to 60 with active COVID-19.

The chain carries TRBV5-5 and TRBJ2-2; 8 positions agree with TRBD2. J lost 7 bases, V lost 5 bases, and 16 bases had no gene match. Germline lookup yields CDR1 SGHKS and CDR2 YYEKEE (reference sequence). There are 17 residues in the CDR3. The CDR3 nucleotides read TGTGCCAGCAGTCCACCGGGCCGGGAGGGTCGGTTCGGGGAGCTGTTTTTT. Translation gives CASSPPGREGRFGELFF.

This chain uses TRBV19 with TRBJ2-7; 9 bases match TRBD2. CDR1 is LNHDA and CDR2 is SQIVND in the germline V gene (reference sequence). V lost 5 bases to trimming and J lost 4 bases; unmatched junction nucleotides: 12. The CDR3 sequence is 16 residues long. DNA for the CDR3: TGTGCCAGTAGTCCGGCGGTAAGCGGGAGGATTTACGAGCAGTACTTC. Amino acids: CASSPAVSGRIYEQYF.

The chain carries TRBV6-6 and TRBJ1-2; TRBD1 aligns across 7 bases. The CDR3 consists of 14 residues. From germline, CDR1 is MNHNY and CDR2 SVGAGI (reference sequence). V gave up 5 bases and J gave up 1 base; unmatched junction bases: 4. CDR3 nucleotide sequence: TGTGCCAGCAGTGACCGACAGGGTAACTATGGCTACACCTTC. Translation: CASSDRQGNYGYTF.

This chain connects TRBV5-4 to TRBJ2-5, with a weak D call TRBD2 (6 bases). The CDR3 is 16 amino acids. Germline V gives CDR1 SGHNT, CDR2 YYREEE (reference sequence). V lost 0 bases and J lost 5, with 17 bases in between. The CDR3 sequence: CASSLAAGYRDETQYF. CDR3 bases: TGTGCCAGCAGCTTGGCGGCGGGATACAGAGACGAGACCCAGTACTTC.

The rearrangement joins TRBV10-1 to TRBJ2-5; 14 bases are shared with TRBD2. CDR3 length equals 17 residues. Germline V gene data show CDR1 as WNHNN and CDR2 as SYGVQD (reference sequence). The junction had 15 bases not matched to a gene; V was cut back by 10 bases and J by 5 bases. Written as DNA, the CDR3 is TGCGCCATCCCCCGGGCGACTAGCGGGAGGGCCCGGGAGACCCAGTACTTC. Amino acids: CAIPRATSGRARETQYF.

The V and J genes are TRBV7-9 and TRBJ2-6, with unresolved D. Germline loops: CDR1 SEHNR, CDR2 FQNEAQ (reference sequence). The CDR3 is made up of 14 amino acids. Trimming cost V 1 base and J 4 bases, with 5 bases left between them. CDR3 residues: CASSLGAGANVLTF. DNA of the CDR3: TGTGCCAGCAGCTTAGGGGCCGGGGCCAACGTCCTGACTTTC. Drawing the rest from reference TRBV7-9 and TRBJ2-6, the complete variable domain is DTGVSQNPRHKITKRGQNVTFRCDPISEHNRLYWYRQTLGQGPEFLTYFQNEAQLEKSRLLSDRFSAERPKGSFSTLEIQRTEQGDSAMYLCASSLGAGANVLTFGAGSRLTVL.

This clone was counted a single time. The V gene is TRBV6-2 or TRBV6-3, the J gene TRBJ1-5; TRBD1 aligns across 12 bases. V shed 5 bases and J 0 bases; nucleotides not matched to a gene: 5. This CDR3 has 17 amino acids. Germline V lookup: CDR1 MNHEY, CDR2 SVGEGT. CDR3 DNA: TGTGCCAGCAGTCCCGGGACAGGGGGCGTTAGCAATCAGCCCCAGCATTTT. Translation gives CASSPGTGGVSNQPQHF.

V gene TRBV29-1 combines with J gene TRBJ2-3, with 13 bases that match TRBD2. The CDR3 length is 14 residues. The germline V gene encodes CDR1 SQVTM and CDR2 ANQGSEA. V was pared by 7 bases and J by 6 bases, with 7 bases of the junction left unmatched. The DNA for the CDR3 is TGCAGCGGCGGACTAGCGGGAGTTCGGGATACGCAGTATTTT. Translated: CSGGLAGVRDTQYF.

The CDR3 DNA reads as TGTGCCAGCAGCGCGCGTACCGGGACAGCGGTAGGGGCTAACTATGGCTACACCTTC. It codes for CASSARTGTAVGANYGYTF. The chain links TRBV9 to TRBJ1-2, with TRBD1 identical over 7 bases. Germline V gene lookup returns CDR1 SGDLS and CDR2 YYNGEE. The trim removed 3 bases at V and 0 bases at J, leaving 17 bases unmatched. The CDR3 extends over 19 amino acids.

The rearrangement links TRBV28 to TRBJ2-7, with D tentatively TRBD2 (6 bases). CDR1 and CDR2 (germline): MDHEN, SYDVKM. The germline V and J ends were trimmed by 7 bases and 0 bases, with 16 bases remaining between them. CDR3 size: 15 residues. CDR3 sequence reads: CASIFRGGSSYEQYF. CDR3 DNA sequence: TGTGCCAGCATTTTTCGTGGGGGGAGCTCCTACGAGCAGTACTTC.

V is TRBV27 and J is TRBJ2-7, with no clear D. The V end lost 2 bases, the J end lost 2 bases, and 7 bases lay between the germline ends. Germline V gives CDR1 MNHEY, CDR2 SMNVEV (reference sequence). This CDR3 is 13 amino acids long. For the CDR3, the DNA is TGTGCCAGCAGTTTAGGCAGAACCTACGAGCAGTACTTC. Translation: CASSLGRTYEQYF.

Written as DNA, the CDR3 is TGTGCCAGCTCATACAGGGGTGGAAATGAGCAGTTCTTC. Its translation: CASSYRGGNEQFF. This rearrangement joins TRBV18 to TRBJ2-1, with TRBD1 matching 7 bases. The germline gives CDR1 KGHSH, CDR2 LQKENI. The CDR3 covers 13 residues. The ends lost 5 bases at V and 7 bases at J; junction bases unmatched: 5. Full variable domain (remainder filled in from reference TRBV18 and TRBJ2-1): NAGVMQNPRHLVRRRGQEARLRCSPMKGHSHVYWYRQLPEEGLKFMVYLQKENIIDESGMPKERFSAEFPKEGPSILRIQQVVRGDSAAYFCASSYRGGNEQFFGPGTRLTVL.

The chain joins TRBV7-9 to TRBJ2-1; no reliable D call. The CDR3 spans 15 residues. Deletions cut 1 base from V and 4 bases from J, with 11 bases between. Germline assignment: CDR1 SEHNR and CDR2 FQNEAQ (reference sequence). The CDR3: CASSLGPLEYNEQFF. The CDR3 region has the DNA TGTGCCAGCAGCTTAGGTCCGTTAGAGTACAATGAGCAGTTCTTC. Full variable domain (outside the CDR3, taken from reference TRBV7-9 and TRBJ2-1): DTGVSQNPRHKITKRGQNVTFRCDPISEHNRLYWYRQTLGQGPEFLTYFQNEAQLEKSRLLSDRFSAERPKGSFSTLEIQRTEQGDSAMYLCASSLGPLEYNEQFFGPGTRLTVL.

This clone was detected once. V gene TRBV21-1 combines with J gene TRBJ1-4. TRBV21-1 is tagged as a pseudogene. This CDR3 has 19 amino acids. The CDR3 nucleotides read TGTGCCAGCAGCAATAAGCCGGAGAGTTCCCGGGGTACTAATGAAAAACTGTTTTTT. Translated: CASSNKPESSRGTNEKLFF.

This clone came up once. DNA for the CDR3: TGTGCCAGCAGCTTATTAGGACTAGCAACCGGGGAGCTGTTTTTT. Encoded protein: CASSLLGLATGELFF. This chain links TRBV7-3 with TRBJ2-2; 8 bases fit TRBD2. V lost 2 bases and J lost 5; bases outside the gene matches: 4. There are 15 residues in the CDR3. Germline V gene sequence: CDR1 SGHTA, CDR2 FQGTGA.

This chain connects TRBV19 to TRBJ1-2; TRBD1 agrees at 7 bases. Germline loops: CDR1 LNHDA, CDR2 SQIVND (reference sequence). V dropped 6 bases and J dropped 4; count of bases not matched to a gene: 5. The CDR3 covers 13 residues. Here the CDR3 DNA reads TGTGCCAGTAGGGGACGGGACAGCTATGGCTACACCTTC. Translating gives CASRGRDSYGYTF.

This clone was detected only once. The chain recombines TRBV5-6 with TRBJ2-7; no clear D gene. V was pared by 2 bases and J by 3 bases, with 12 bases between. This CDR3 contains 14 residues. CDR1 is SGHDT, CDR2 YYEEEE, per germline. The CDR3 coding sequence is TGTGCCAGCAGCTTCGGTCCAACCCTCTACGAGCAGTACTTC. The encoded protein is CASSFGPTLYEQYF.

V usage is TRBV5-1 and J usage is TRBJ2-5, with 7 bases identical to TRBD1. V dropped 4 bases and J dropped 2; count of bases not matched to a gene: 8. The CDR3 is made up of 15 amino acids. Germline V gene lookup returns CDR1 SGHRS and CDR2 YFSETQ. CDR3 residues: CASSQGTAKQETQYF. CDR3 coding DNA: TGCGCCAGCAGCCAAGGGACAGCAAAGCAAGAGACCCAGTACTTC. The full variable domain, completed using reference TRBV5-1 and TRBJ2-5, is KAGVTQTPRYLIKTRGQQVTLSCSPISGHRSVSWYQQTPGQGLQFLFEYFSETQRNKGNFPGRFSGRQFSNSRSEMNVSTLELGDSALYLCASSQGTAKQETQYFGPGTRLLVL.

The chain combines TRBV25-1 with TRBJ2-2; the match to TRBD1 covers 8 bases. From germline, CDR1 is MGHDK and CDR2 SYGVNS. The V and J ends lost 0 bases and 4 bases, in that order; junction bases with no gene match: 1. The CDR3 consists of 15 residues. As DNA, the CDR3 is TGTGCCAGCAGTGAATACGGACAGGGCACCGGGGAGCTGTTTTTT. This encodes CASSEYGQGTGELFF.

This clone was counted only a few times. The genes are TRBV2 and TRBJ1-6, with D hard to call. V lost 3 bases and J 9 bases, leaving 15 bases between the germline ends. The germline gives CDR1 SNHLY, CDR2 FYNNEI. The CDR3 is 15 residues long. CDR3 sequence (DNA): TGTGCCAGCAGTGACTCGGGAGCGTACGGTTCACCCCTCCACTTT. Translation gives CASSDSGAYGSPLHF.

The V gene is TRBV5-5, the J gene TRBJ2-3, with a possible D match to TRBD2 (5 bases). This CDR3 spans 16 amino acids. V lost 1 base, J lost 0 bases, and 12 bases lay in between. Germline V lookup: CDR1 SGHKS, CDR2 YYEKEE (reference sequence). The CDR3 loop is CASSLFVGSSTDTQYF. The CDR3 DNA follows: TGTGCCAGCAGCTTGTTCGTGGGGAGTAGCACAGATACGCAGTATTTT. Combining the CDR3 with reference TRBV5-5 and TRBJ2-3 gives the whole variable domain DAGVTQSPTHLIKTRGQQVTLRCSPISGHKSVSWYQQVLGQGPQFIFQYYEKEERGRGNFPDRFSARQFPNYSSELNVNALLLGDSALYLCASSLFVGSSTDTQYFGPGTRLTVL.

This chain connects TRBV5-1 to TRBJ2-3; 7 bases map to TRBD2. The CDR3 is 13 residues long. The germline V gene encodes CDR1 SGHRS and CDR2 YFSETQ. V trimming: 5 bases; J trimming: 7 bases; junction bases outside the gene matches: 7. CDR3 sequence (DNA): TGCGCCAGCAGTGGGACTATACCCTATACGCAGTATTTT. Its protein product is CASSGTIPYTQYF.

The genes are TRBV24-1 and TRBJ2-1, with 12 bases identical to TRBD1. The CDR3 sequence is 16 residues long. Germline values: CDR1 KGHDR, CDR2 SFDVKD. V trimming: 4 bases; J trimming: 6 bases; junction bases outside the gene matches: 6. CDR3 sequence (DNA): TGTGCCACCAGTGACCCGGGACAGGGGGCGGTCAATGAGCAGTTCTTC. It is translated as CATSDPGQGAVNEQFF.

This CDR3 is CASRGTGGKNTEAFF. For the CDR3, the DNA is TGTGCCAGCAGAGGGACAGGGGGAAAAAACACTGAAGCTTTCTTT. The chain carries TRBV3-1 (or the pseudogene TRBV3-2) and TRBJ1-1, with 11 positions matching TRBD1. The CDR3 length is 15 residues. V gave up 6 bases and J gave up 2 bases; unmatched junction bases: 5. Germline V CDR1 and CDR2: LGHDT, YNNKEL (reference sequence).